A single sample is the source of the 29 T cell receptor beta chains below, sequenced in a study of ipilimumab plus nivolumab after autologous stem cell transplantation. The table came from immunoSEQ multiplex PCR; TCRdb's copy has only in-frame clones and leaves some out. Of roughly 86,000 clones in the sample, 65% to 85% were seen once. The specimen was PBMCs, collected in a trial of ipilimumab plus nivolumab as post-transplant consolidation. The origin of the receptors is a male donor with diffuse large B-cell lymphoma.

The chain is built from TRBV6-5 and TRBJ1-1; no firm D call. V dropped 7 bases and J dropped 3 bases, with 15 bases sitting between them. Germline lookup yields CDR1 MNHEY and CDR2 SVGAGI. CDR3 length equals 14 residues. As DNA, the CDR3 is TGTGCCAGCAATAAGGACGGGAGGGACACTGAAGCTTTCTTT. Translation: CASNKDGRDTEAFF.

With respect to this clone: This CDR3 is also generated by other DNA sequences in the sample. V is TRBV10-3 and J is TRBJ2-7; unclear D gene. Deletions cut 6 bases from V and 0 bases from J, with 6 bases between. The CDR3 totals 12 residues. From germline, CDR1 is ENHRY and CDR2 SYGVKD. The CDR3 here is CAISSSSYEQYF. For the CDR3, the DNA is TGTGCCATCAGCTCAAGCTCCTACGAGCAGTACTTC.

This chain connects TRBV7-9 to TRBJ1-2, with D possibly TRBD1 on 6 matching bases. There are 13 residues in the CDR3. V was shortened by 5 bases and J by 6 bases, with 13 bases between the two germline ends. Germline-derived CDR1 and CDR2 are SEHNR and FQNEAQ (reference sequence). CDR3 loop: CASSKIQGNGYTF. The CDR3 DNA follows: TGTGCCAGCAGCAAGATACAGGGAAATGGCTACACCTTC.

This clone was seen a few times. Here the CDR3 DNA reads TGTGCCAGTAGGGACAGGCCGGTCAATCAGCCCCAGCATTTT. Its protein product is CASRDRPVNQPQHF. The chain couples TRBV19 to TRBJ1-5; 7 bases are shared with TRBD1. With V trimmed by 6 bases and J by 3 bases, 5 bases remained unmatched. The CDR3 is 14 amino acids. CDR1 is LNHDA, CDR2 SQIVND, per germline (reference sequence).

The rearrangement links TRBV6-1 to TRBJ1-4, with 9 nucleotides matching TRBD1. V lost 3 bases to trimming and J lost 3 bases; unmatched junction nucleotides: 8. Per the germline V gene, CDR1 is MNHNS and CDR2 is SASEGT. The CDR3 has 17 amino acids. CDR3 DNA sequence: TGTGCCAGCAGTGATGGGACAGGGTTAAAAGCTAATGAAAAACTGTTTTTT. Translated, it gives CASSDGTGLKANEKLFF.

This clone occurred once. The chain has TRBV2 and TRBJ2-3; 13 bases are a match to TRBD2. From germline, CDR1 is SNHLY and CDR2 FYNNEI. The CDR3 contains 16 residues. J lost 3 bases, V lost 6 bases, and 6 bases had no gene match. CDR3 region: CASSPTSGGLTDTQYF. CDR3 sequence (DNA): TGTGCCAGCAGCCCGACTAGCGGGGGGCTAACAGATACGCAGTATTTT.

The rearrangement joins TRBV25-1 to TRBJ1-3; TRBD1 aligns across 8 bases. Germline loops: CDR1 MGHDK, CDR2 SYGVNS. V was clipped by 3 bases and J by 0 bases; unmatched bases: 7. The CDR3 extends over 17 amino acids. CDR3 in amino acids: CASSDGRGTGSGNTIYF. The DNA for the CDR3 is TGTGCCAGCAGTGACGGTCGCGGGACAGGCTCTGGAAACACCATATATTTT.

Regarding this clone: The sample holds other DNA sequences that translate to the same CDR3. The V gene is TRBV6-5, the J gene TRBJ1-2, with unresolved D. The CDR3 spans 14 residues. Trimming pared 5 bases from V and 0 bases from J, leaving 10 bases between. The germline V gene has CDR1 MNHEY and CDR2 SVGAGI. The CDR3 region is CASSRLGPNYGYTF. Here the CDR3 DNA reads TGTGCCAGCAGTCGATTAGGGCCTAACTATGGCTACACCTTC.

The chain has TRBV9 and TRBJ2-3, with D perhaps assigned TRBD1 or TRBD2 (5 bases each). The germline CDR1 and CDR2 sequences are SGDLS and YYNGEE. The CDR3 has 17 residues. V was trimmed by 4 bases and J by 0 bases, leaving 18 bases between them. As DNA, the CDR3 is TGTGCCAGCAGCCCCCGGGGACCCCGAACTAGCACAGATACGCAGTATTTT. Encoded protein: CASSPRGPRTSTDTQYF. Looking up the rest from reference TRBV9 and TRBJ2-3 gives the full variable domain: DSGVTQTPKHLITATGQRVTLRCSPRSGDLSVYWYQQSLDQGLQFLIQYYNGEERAKGNILERFSAQQFPDLHSELNLSSLELGDSALYFCASSPRGPRTSTDTQYFGPGTRLTVL.

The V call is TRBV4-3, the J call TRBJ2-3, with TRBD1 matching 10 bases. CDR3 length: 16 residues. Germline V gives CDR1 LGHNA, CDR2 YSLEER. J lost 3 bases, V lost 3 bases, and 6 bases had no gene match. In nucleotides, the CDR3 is TGCGCCAGCAGCCAGAGAGGACAGGGGGGGACAGATACGCAGTATTTT. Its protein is CASSQRGQGGTDTQYF.

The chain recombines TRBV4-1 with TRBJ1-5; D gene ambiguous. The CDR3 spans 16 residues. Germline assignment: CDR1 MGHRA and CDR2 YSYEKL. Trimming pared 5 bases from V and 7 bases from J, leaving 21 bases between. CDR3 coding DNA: TGCGCCAGCAGCTTACGCCTAGACACGATTATACAGCCCCAGCATTTT. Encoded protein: CASSLRLDTIIQPQHF.

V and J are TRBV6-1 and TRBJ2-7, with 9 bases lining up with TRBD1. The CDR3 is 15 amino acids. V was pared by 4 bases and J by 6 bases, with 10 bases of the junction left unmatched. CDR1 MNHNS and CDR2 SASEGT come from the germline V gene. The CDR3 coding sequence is TGTGCCAGCAGTGGGAGACAGGGGGGAATTACCGAGCAGTACTTC. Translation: CASSGRQGGITEQYF.

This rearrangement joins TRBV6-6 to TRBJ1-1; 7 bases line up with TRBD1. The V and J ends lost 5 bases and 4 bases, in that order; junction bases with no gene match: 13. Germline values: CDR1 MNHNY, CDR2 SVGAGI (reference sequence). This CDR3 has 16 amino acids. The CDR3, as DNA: TGTGCCAGCAGTCTAACAGGGGAAGGGCCGAGCACTGAAGCTTTCTTT. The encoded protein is CASSLTGEGPSTEAFF.

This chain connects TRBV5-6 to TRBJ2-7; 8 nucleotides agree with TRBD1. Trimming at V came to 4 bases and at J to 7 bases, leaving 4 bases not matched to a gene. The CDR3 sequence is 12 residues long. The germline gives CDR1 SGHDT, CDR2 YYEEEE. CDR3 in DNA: TGTGCCAGCAGCGGACAGGGATCTGAGCAGTACTTC. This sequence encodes CASSGQGSEQYF.

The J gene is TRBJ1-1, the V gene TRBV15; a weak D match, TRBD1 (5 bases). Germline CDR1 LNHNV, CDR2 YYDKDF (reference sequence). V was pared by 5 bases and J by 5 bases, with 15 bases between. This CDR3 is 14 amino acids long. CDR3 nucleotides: TGTGCCACCAGCCTCCAGACGGGGACTACTGAAGCTTTCTTT. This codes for CATSLQTGTTEAFF.

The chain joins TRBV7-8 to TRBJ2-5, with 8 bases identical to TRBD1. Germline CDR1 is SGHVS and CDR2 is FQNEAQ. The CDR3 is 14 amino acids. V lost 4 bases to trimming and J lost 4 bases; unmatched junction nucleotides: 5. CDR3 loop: CASSSIDRGETQYF. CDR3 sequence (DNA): TGTGCCAGCAGCTCCATCGACAGGGGAGAGACCCAGTACTTC.

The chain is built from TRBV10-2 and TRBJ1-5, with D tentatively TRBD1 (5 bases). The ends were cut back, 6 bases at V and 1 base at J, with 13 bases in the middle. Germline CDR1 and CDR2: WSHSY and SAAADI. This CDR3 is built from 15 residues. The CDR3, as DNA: TGCGCCAGCAGGACCGGGACGAGGAGCAATCAGCCCCAGCATTTT. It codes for CASRTGTRSNQPQHF.

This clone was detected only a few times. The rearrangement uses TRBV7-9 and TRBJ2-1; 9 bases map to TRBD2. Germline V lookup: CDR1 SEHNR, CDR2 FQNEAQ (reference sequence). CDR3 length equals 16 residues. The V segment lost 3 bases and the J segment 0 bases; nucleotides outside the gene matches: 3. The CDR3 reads CASSLGLARSYNEQFF. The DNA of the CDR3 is TGTGCCAGCAGCTTGGGACTAGCCCGCTCCTACAATGAGCAGTTCTTC.

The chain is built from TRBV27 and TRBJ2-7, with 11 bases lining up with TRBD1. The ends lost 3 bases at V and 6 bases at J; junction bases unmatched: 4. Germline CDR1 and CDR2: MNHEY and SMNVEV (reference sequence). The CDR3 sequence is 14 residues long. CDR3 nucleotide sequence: TGTGCCAGCAGTTTTTTGGGACAGGGGGTCGAGCAGTACTTC. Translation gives CASSFLGQGVEQYF.

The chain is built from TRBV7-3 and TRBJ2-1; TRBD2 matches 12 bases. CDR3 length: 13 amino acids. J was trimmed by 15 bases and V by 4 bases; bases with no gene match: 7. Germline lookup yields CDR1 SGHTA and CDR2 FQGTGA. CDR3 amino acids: CASSSLTSGGTFF. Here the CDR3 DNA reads TGTGCCAGCAGCTCTCTAACTAGCGGGGGGACGTTCTTC.

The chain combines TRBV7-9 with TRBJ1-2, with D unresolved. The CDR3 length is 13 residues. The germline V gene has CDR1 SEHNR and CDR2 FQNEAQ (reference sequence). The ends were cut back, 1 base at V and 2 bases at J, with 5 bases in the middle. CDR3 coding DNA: TGTGCCAGCAGCTTAGTCGGGAACTATGGCTACACCTTC. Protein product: CASSLVGNYGYTF.

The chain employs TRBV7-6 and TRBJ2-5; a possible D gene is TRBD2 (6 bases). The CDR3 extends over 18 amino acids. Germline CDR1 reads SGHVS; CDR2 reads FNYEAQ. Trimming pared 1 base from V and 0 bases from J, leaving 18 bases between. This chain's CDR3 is CASSLGPAGRTYQETQYF. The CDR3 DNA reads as TGTGCCAGCAGCTTAGGACCGGCGGGGCGTACTTACCAAGAGACCCAGTACTTC.

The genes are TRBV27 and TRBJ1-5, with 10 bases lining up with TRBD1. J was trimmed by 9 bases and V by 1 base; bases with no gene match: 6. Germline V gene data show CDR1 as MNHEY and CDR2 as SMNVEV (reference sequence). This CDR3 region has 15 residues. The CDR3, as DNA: TGTGCCAGCAGTTTATGTGACAGGGGGCCCGTGCCCCAGCATTTT. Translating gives CASSLCDRGPVPQHF.

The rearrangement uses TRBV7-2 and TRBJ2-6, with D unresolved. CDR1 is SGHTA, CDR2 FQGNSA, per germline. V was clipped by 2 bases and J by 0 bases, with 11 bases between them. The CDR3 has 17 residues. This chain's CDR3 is CASSLILSRSGANVLTF. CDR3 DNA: TGTGCCAGCAGCTTAATTTTGTCCCGCTCTGGGGCCAACGTCCTGACTTTC.

The CDR3 region is CASSLVWGRGTEAFF. In nucleotides, the CDR3 is TGCGCCAGCAGCTTGGTGTGGGGGCGGGGAACTGAAGCTTTCTTT. The chain uses TRBV5-1 and TRBJ1-1; a weak D match, TRBD1 (6 bases). CDR1 and CDR2 from the germline V gene are SGHRS and YFSETQ. This CDR3 is 15 amino acids long. V lost 0 bases and J 5 bases, leaving 14 bases between the germline ends.

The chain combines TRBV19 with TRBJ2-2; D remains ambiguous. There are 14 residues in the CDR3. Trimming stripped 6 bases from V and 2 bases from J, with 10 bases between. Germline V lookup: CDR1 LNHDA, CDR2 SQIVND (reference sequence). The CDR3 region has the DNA TGTGCCAGTAGAAGGGCAGTTAACACCGGGGAGCTGTTTTTT. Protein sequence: CASRRAVNTGELFF.

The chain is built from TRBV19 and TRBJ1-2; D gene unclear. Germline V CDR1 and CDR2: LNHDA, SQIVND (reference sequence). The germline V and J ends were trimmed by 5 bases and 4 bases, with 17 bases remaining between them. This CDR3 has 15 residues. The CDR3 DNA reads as TGTGCCAGTAGTGGGGTTAGCGAGGTATTCTATGGCTACACCTTC. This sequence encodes CASSGVSEVFYGYTF.

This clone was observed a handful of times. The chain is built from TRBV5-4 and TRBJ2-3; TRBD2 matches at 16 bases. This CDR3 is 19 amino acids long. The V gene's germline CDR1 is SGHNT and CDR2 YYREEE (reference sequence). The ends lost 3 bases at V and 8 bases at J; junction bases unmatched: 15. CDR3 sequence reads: CASSSGLAGGPPTFGTQYF. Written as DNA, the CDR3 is TGTGCCAGCAGCTCGGGACTAGCGGGGGGGCCCCCCACATTTGGTACGCAGTATTTT. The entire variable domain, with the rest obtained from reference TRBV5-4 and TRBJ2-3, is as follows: ETGVTQSPTHLIKTRGQQVTLRCSSQSGHNTVSWYQQALGQGPQFIFQYYREEENGRGNFPPRFSGLQFPNYSSELNVNALELDDSALYLCASSSGLAGGPPTFGTQYFGPGTRLTVL.

The CDR3 DNA is TGTGCCAGCAGCGGGGAAACAGGCCCTAATGAAAAACTGTTTTTT. It yields the protein CASSGETGPNEKLFF. The chain recombines TRBV9 with TRBJ1-4; weak D call: TRBD1 (5 bases). The CDR3 has 15 residues. Trimming shortened V by 3 bases and J by 3 bases, and 12 bases separated the two germline ends. CDR1 is SGDLS, CDR2 YYNGEE, per germline.